This TCR beta chain was captured in a study of OX40 agonist ivuxolimab in advanced cancers. Study in general: Three patients had partial responses: one hepatocellular carcinoma, two cutaneous melanoma.

Using immunoSEQ multiplex PCR, the repertoire was profiled, and TCRdb retains in-frame clones only, with some absent. The sample holds 75,000 to 100,000 clones, around nine tenths seen once. Looked up from germline, CDR1 is SEHNR and CDR2 is FQNEAQ (reference sequence). Trimming cost V 4 bases and J 8 bases, with 14 bases left between them. This CDR3 contains 14 residues. This TCR was sampled from an adult with an advanced solid tumor such as melanoma, head and neck, liver or kidney cancer. This material consisted of CD4+ or CD8+ T cells sorted from blood, taken in a trial of the OX40 agonist ivuxolimab. This chain uses TRBV7-9 with TRBJ1-4, with D hard to call. The CDR3 DNA follows: TGTGCCAGCAGCTGGAGAACCGGACGGGAAAAACTGTTTTTT. Protein: CASSWRTGREKLFF.